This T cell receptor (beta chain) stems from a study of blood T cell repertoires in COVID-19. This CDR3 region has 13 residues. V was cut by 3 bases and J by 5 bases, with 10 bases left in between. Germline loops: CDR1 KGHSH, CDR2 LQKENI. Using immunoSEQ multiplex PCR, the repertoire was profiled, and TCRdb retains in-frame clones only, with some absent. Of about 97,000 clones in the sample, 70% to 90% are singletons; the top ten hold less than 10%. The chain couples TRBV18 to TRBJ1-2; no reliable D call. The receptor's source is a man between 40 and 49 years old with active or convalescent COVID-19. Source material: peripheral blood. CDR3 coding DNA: TGTGCCAGCTCACCCGAACAGAATTATGGCTACACCTTC. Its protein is CASSPEQNYGYTF.